This T cell receptor (beta chain) emerged from a study of shared clonotypes between healthy human individuals. Evenly divided among several immunoSEQ plates was the genomic DNA of each subset. DNA at around 200 ng, approximately 30,000 T cell genomes, went into sorted-subset replicate PCRs. Original processing notes: Filtering differed for immunoSEQ, which gave only junction sequences without quality scores. The method was immunoSEQ multiplex PCR; TCRdb's version includes in-frame clones alone and lacks a portion of them. That table gives V, J and clone size, and the DNA gave D and trimming. The sample records about 870,000 clones, about 91% being singletons. Naive CD8 isolation took CD45RO-negative cells positively selected for CCR7 and excluded terminally differentiated effector memory CD45RA+ cells. This clone has only one observation. The CDR3 contains 15 residues. CDR1 and CDR2 (germline): SGHTA, FQGTGA. Trimming left V 5 bases short and J 3 bases short, with 16 bases between.

The origin of this receptor is a man aged 25 to 45 in good health. What was sequenced was naive CD8+ T cells sorted from blood. V gene TRBV7-3 combines with J gene TRBJ2-5; D might be TRBD1 or TRBD2, each matching 5 bases. The CDR3 DNA follows: TGTGCCAGCAGCGTGCCCGGGACCAGCGAAGAGACCCAGTACTTC. This encodes CASSVPGTSEETQYF.